This T cell receptor beta chain was documented in a study of tumor and adjacent non-tumor tissue in lung cancer. On the study more broadly: Histology: about a dozen adenocarcinoma, a couple of squamous cell carcinoma, 1 small cell lung cancer. Findings and limits, study-wide: Compared with tumor, normal lung showed significantly lower TCR diversity.

The length of the CDR3 is 12 residues. The V end lost 8 bases, the J end lost 9 bases, and 17 bases lay between the germline ends. Germline loops: CDR1 DFQATT, CDR2 SNEGSKA (reference sequence). This sample's RNA came from whole unsorted tissue. This clonotype was counted a few times. Its antigen is not identified. A much bigger clone sits one base away, suggesting this may be a read error. A modified ARM-PCR protocol with three rounds of nested PCR amplified TCRbeta. TCRdb reprocessed the multiplex PCR reads with MiXCR, giving one entry per CDR3 protein. The sample contains 75,000 to 100,000 distinct CDR3 sequences, roughly 70% of which appear only once.

The sample taken for sequencing was lung tumor tissue. The receptor's source is a man between 60 and 75 years old with non-small cell lung cancer. The V call is TRBV20-1, the J call TRBJ2-1; a weak D match, TRBD2 (5 bases). In DNA, the CDR3 is TGCAGTATCACAACCGAAGGAGGTGAGCAGTTCTTC. It codes for CSITTEGGEQFF.